A single sample is the source of the 16 T cell receptor beta chains below, sequenced in a study of shared clonotypes between healthy human individuals. Generated by immunoSEQ multiplex PCR, the TCRdb table keeps only in-frame clones and is missing some. The sample records around 1.4 million clones, less than 99% being singletons. Source material: naive CD4+ T cells sorted from blood. Subset of the sample: CD45RA+ positively selected. The origin of the receptors is a man under 40 in good health.

Concerning this clone itself: Other DNA sequences in the sample encode the same CDR3. The chain uses TRBV18 and TRBJ2-5; the D is unclear. The CDR3 contains 15 residues. V was trimmed by 3 bases and J by 1 base, leaving 12 bases between them. Germline-derived CDR1 and CDR2 are KGHSH and LQKENI. The CDR3: CASSPPSRTQETQYF. In DNA, the CDR3 is TGTGCCAGCTCACCCCCGAGCAGGACCCAAGAGACCCAGTACTTC.

This chain's CDR3 is CASNPRLRTDTQYF. CDR3 DNA: TGCGCCAGCAACCCTAGACTACGCACAGATACGCAGTATTTT. V gene TRBV10-2 combines with J gene TRBJ2-3; TRBD2 might be the D (5 bases). Deletions cut 7 bases from V and 1 base from J, with 12 bases between. The CDR3 runs to 14 residues. CDR1 WSHSY and CDR2 SAAADI come from the germline V gene.

A word on this clone: Other DNA sequences within the sample encode an identical CDR3. V gene TRBV2 combines with J gene TRBJ2-7, with D hard to call. CDR3 length equals 12 residues. CDR1 and CDR2 (germline): SNHLY, FYNNEI. Between the trimmed V and J ends, which lost 6 bases and 2 bases, there was a span of 8 bases. The CDR3 region is CASRDRTYEQYF. The CDR3 DNA sequence: TGTGCCAGCAGGGACCGCACCTACGAGCAGTACTTC.

Note on this clone: This same CDR3 is encoded by further DNA sequences in the sample. The chain combines TRBV28 with TRBJ1-5; D might be TRBD1 (5 bases). V gave up 5 bases and J gave up 3 bases, with 11 bases separating them. Germline loops: CDR1 MDHEN, CDR2 SYDVKM. The CDR3 is 14 residues long. The CDR3 nucleotides read TGTGCCAGCAGTCCTGACAGAGACAATCAGCCCCAGCATTTT. This gives the protein CASSPDRDNQPQHF.

The chain carries TRBV6-5 and TRBJ2-7; D perhaps matches TRBD1 (6 bases). V shed 2 bases and J shed 2 bases, with 10 bases lying between them. Germline V gene data show CDR1 as MNHEY and CDR2 as SVGAGI. CDR3 length: 14 residues. CDR3 in amino acids: CASSYQGLTYEQYF. The CDR3 nucleotides read TGTGCCAGCAGTTACCAGGGGTTAACCTACGAGCAGTACTTC.

The J gene is TRBJ2-7, the V gene TRBV25-1; 14 bases are a match to TRBD2. The V gene's germline CDR1 is MGHDK and CDR2 SYGVNS. V was pared by 3 bases and J by 6 bases, with 7 bases of the junction left unmatched. The CDR3 spans 16 residues. CDR3 sequence reads: CASSDAGTSGSREQYF. DNA for the CDR3: TGTGCCAGCAGTGACGCCGGGACTAGCGGGAGTCGCGAGCAGTACTTC.

With regard to this clone: An end of the junction differs from the germline gene, which may be a read error. The V gene is TRBV5-1, the J gene TRBJ2-1, with 12 bases that match TRBD2. Germline loops: CDR1 SGHRS, CDR2 YFSETQ. The CDR3 is 18 residues long. As DNA, the CDR3 is TGCGCCAGCACCTTGGACGGGAGACTAGCGGGAGCCTACAATGAGCAGTTCTTC. Its protein is CASTLDGRLAGAYNEQFF.

The chain links TRBV2 to TRBJ2-2, with TRBD1 as a possible D gene (6 bases). V lost 9 bases to trimming and J lost 6 bases, with 17 bases between them. CDR3 length equals 14 residues. CDR1 is SNHLY, CDR2 FYNNEI, per germline. CDR3 DNA: TGTGCCAGTGGGGACAATGGGGGTCCCGGGGAGCTGTTTTTT. Translation gives CASGDNGGPGELFF. Full variable domain (missing parts from reference TRBV2 and TRBJ2-2): EPEVTQTPSHQVTQMGQEVILRCVPISNHLYFYWYRQILGQKVEFLVSFYNNEISEKSEIFDDQFSVERPDGSNFTLKIRSTKLEDSAMYFCASGDNGGPGELFFGEGSRLTVL.

The J gene is TRBJ2-7, the V gene TRBV18; 7 bases are shared with TRBD2. This CDR3 is built from 16 residues. Trimming removed 5 bases from V and 0 bases from J; junction bases left unmatched: 10. The germline gives CDR1 KGHSH, CDR2 LQKENI. Here the CDR3 reads CASSVKSLAVSYEQYF. In DNA, the CDR3 is TGTGCCAGCTCAGTAAAGAGTCTAGCGGTCTCCTACGAGCAGTACTTC.

The V and J genes are TRBV7-8 and TRBJ2-3, with TRBD2 identical over 9 bases. This CDR3 contains 16 residues. From germline, CDR1 is SGHVS and CDR2 FQNEAQ. The ends lost 2 bases at V and 2 bases at J; junction bases unmatched: 5. As DNA, the CDR3 is TGTGCCAGCAGCTTAAGGCTAGCGGGGCCCACAGATACGCAGTATTTT. Protein: CASSLRLAGPTDTQYF.

CDR3 sequence: CASSDGAQGARGKQFF. The CDR3 nucleotides are TGTGCCAGCAGTGACGGCGCACAGGGGGCGCGGGGCAAGCAGTTCTTC. The chain is built from TRBV6-4 and TRBJ2-1; 9 positions match TRBD1. The germline gives CDR1 MRHNA, CDR2 SNTAGT. Trimming cost V 2 bases and J 11 bases; bases outside gene matches: 13. This CDR3 has 16 residues.

The chain carries TRBV1 and TRBJ2-2; the D call in the table, TRBD2, was not verified against the DNA. TRBV1 is a pseudogene. This CDR3 contains 21 residues. The CDR3 DNA is TGCACCAGCAGCCAGGGGCAACAGAGGTACGTTAGCGGGCCTCCGGACGGGGAGCTGTTTTTT. This encodes CTSSQGQQRYVSGPPDGELFF.

This sequence joins TRBV18 and TRBJ2-2; a possible D gene is TRBD1 (6 bases). CDR3 length: 15 amino acids. The ends were cut back, 3 bases at V and 1 base at J, with 9 bases in the middle. CDR1 and CDR2 (germline): KGHSH, LQKENI. DNA for the CDR3: TGTGCCAGCTCACCCCTGACAGGGAACACCGGGGAGCTGTTTTTT. It codes for CASSPLTGNTGELFF.

The chain links TRBV5-6 to TRBJ2-1, with 8 bases identical to TRBD2. This CDR3 spans 16 amino acids. The ends lost 0 bases at V and 0 bases at J; junction bases unmatched: 2. The germline V gene encodes CDR1 SGHDT and CDR2 YYEEEE. CDR3 nucleotide sequence: TGTGCCAGCAGCTTGGAGGGGACTAGCTCCTACAATGAGCAGTTCTTC. Its translation: CASSLEGTSSYNEQFF.

This chain links TRBV7-6 with TRBJ2-7, with D unclear. The CDR3 runs to 16 residues. From germline, CDR1 is SGHVS and CDR2 FNYEAQ. V lost 0 bases to trimming and J lost 2 bases, with 14 bases between them. The CDR3 region is CASSLASGRGPYEQYF. The CDR3 bases are TGTGCCAGCAGCTTAGCGTCGGGCCGTGGGCCCTACGAGCAGTACTTC.

This clone has only one observation. The chain is built from TRBV6-5 and TRBJ2-1; TRBD1 is a possible D gene (6 bases). The CDR3 has 12 residues. Germline assignment: CDR1 MNHEY and CDR2 SVGAGI. Trimming removed 6 bases from V and 10 bases from J, with 13 bases in between. This CDR3 reads CASSSGVGEQFF. The CDR3 DNA sequence: TGTGCCAGCAGCTCAGGGGTCGGGGAGCAGTTCTTC.